A single sample gave rise to the 29 T cell receptor beta chains below, sequenced in a study of blood T cell repertoires in COVID-19. Method: immunoSEQ multiplex PCR; TCRdb's copy keeps in-frame clones and lacks some. The table includes about 140,000 clones, roughly 86% detected once. Source material: peripheral blood. These TCRs come from a woman aged 55-70 years with acute or convalescent COVID-19.

This clone occurred a few times. In DNA form, the CDR3 reads TGTGCCTGGGAGCGGGGTTATCGGGAGACCCAGTACTTC. This translates into CAWERGYRETQYF. J is TRBJ2-5 and V is TRBV30; TRBD2 agrees at 7 bases. There are 13 residues in the CDR3. Germline V gene data show CDR1 as GTSNPN and CDR2 as SVGIG (reference sequence). The trim removed 5 bases at V and 5 bases at J, leaving 8 bases unmatched.

The chain uses TRBV28 and TRBJ2-2; D perhaps matches TRBD2 (6 bases). CDR1 and CDR2 from the germline V gene are MDHEN and SYDVKM. The CDR3 extends over 15 amino acids. The ends were cut back, 7 bases at V and 4 bases at J, with 16 bases in the middle. CDR3 sequence: CASTLGGARTGELFF. Here the CDR3 DNA reads TGTGCCAGCACCCTCGGAGGGGCGCGCACCGGGGAGCTGTTTTTT. The full variable domain, its missing parts supplied by reference TRBV28 and TRBJ2-2, is DVKVTQSSRYLVKRTGEKVFLECVQDMDHENMFWYRQDPGLGLRLIYFSYDVKMKEKGDIPEGYSVSREKKERFSLILESASTNQTSMYLCASTLGGARTGELFFGEGSRLTVL.

Here the CDR3 DNA reads TGTGCCAGCAGCTTGGGGGGAGTGGGCTCCTACAATGAGCAGTTCTTC. As protein: CASSLGGVGSYNEQFF. The genes are TRBV5-4 and TRBJ2-1, with D possibly matching TRBD2 (5 bases). Trimming shortened V by 0 bases and J by 0 bases, and 10 bases separated the two germline ends. Per the germline V gene, CDR1 is SGHNT and CDR2 is YYREEE (reference sequence). This CDR3 has 16 amino acids.

The chain links TRBV11-3 to TRBJ1-2; TRBD1 might be the D (6 bases). V dropped 5 bases and J dropped 2 bases, with 18 bases sitting between them. The CDR3 spans 16 residues. Per the germline V gene, CDR1 is SGHNT and CDR2 is YENEEA. DNA of the CDR3: TGTGCCAGCAGCCTCAGGGTGGGTGGACAGAACTATGGCTACACCTTC. Translating gives CASSLRVGGQNYGYTF.

The genes are TRBV28 and TRBJ2-5; D may be TRBD2 (5 bases). The CDR3 length is 14 residues. Trimming stripped 5 bases from V and 3 bases from J, with 13 bases between. Germline V gene lookup returns CDR1 MDHEN and CDR2 SYDVKM. The CDR3 loop reads CASSPDMTKETQYF. CDR3 in DNA: TGTGCCAGCAGTCCCGACATGACTAAAGAGACCCAGTACTTC.

The chain links TRBV2 to TRBJ2-1; 11 bases align to TRBD2. This CDR3 is 17 amino acids long. Germline V CDR1 and CDR2: SNHLY, FYNNEI. V lost 5 bases to trimming and J lost 6 bases; unmatched junction nucleotides: 12. In DNA form, the CDR3 reads TGTGCCAGCAGTCCGCTAGCGGGGGGTCACAGGGGCAATGAGCAGTTCTTC. Protein: CASSPLAGGHRGNEQFF.

This chain links TRBV19 with TRBJ1-1; no firm D call. Germline CDR1 is LNHDA and CDR2 is SQIVND (reference sequence). Trimming left V 3 bases short and J 2 bases short, with 10 bases between. The CDR3 extends over 14 amino acids. The CDR3 loop reads CASSIGGRNTEAFF. The CDR3 region has the DNA TGTGCCAGTAGTATTGGCGGTCGAAACACTGAAGCTTTCTTT.

V and J are TRBV11-3 and TRBJ1-1, with D possibly being TRBD1 (5 bases). The V end lost 4 bases, the J end lost 5 bases, and 14 bases lay between the germline ends. CDR1 and CDR2 (germline): SGHNT, YENEEA. This CDR3 contains 14 residues. The CDR3 region is CASSYRTGGTEAFF. Here the CDR3 DNA reads TGTGCCAGCAGCTATCGTACGGGGGGGACTGAAGCTTTCTTT. The whole variable domain, remainder taken from reference TRBV11-3 and TRBJ1-1, is EAGVVQSPRYKIIEKKQPVAFWCNPISGHNTLYWYLQNLGQGPELLIRYENEEAVDDSQLPKDRFSAERLKGVDSTLKIQPAELGDSAVYLCASSYRTGGTEAFFGQGTRLTVV.

The chain is built from TRBV9 and TRBJ1-1, with no clear D. CDR1 and CDR2 from the germline V gene are SGDLS and YYNGEE. Trimming shortened V by 0 bases and J by 3 bases, and 9 bases separated the two germline ends. The CDR3 covers 14 residues. The CDR3 nucleotides read TGTGCCAGCAGCGTAGGTCACGGGGACACTGAAGCTTTCTTT. Protein: CASSVGHGDTEAFF.

The chain couples TRBV9 to TRBJ2-1; a possible D gene is TRBD2 (5 bases). This CDR3 spans 17 amino acids. The ends were cut back, 3 bases at V and 5 bases at J, with 21 bases in the middle. The germline V gene encodes CDR1 SGDLS and CDR2 YYNGEE. This CDR3 is CASSAVVPRGKNNEQFF. The CDR3 region has the DNA TGTGCCAGCAGCGCCGTCGTGCCGCGAGGGAAAAACAATGAGCAGTTCTTC.

V gene TRBV5-6 combines with J gene TRBJ1-1, with 8 bases aligning to TRBD1. J was trimmed by 7 bases and V by 4 bases; bases with no gene match: 15. CDR1 SGHDT and CDR2 YYEEEE come from the germline V gene. This CDR3 is 16 amino acids long. CDR3 protein: CASSNGGLRGLNEAFF. DNA of the CDR3: TGTGCCAGCAGCAATGGAGGCCTCAGGGGGCTGAATGAAGCTTTCTTT. Filled out from reference TRBV5-6 and TRBJ1-1, the complete variable domain reads DAGVTQSPTHLIKTRGQQVTLRCSPKSGHDTVSWYQQALGQGPQFIFQYYEEEERQRGNFPDRFSGHQFPNYSSELNVNALLLGDSALYLCASSNGGLRGLNEAFFGQGTRLTVV.

J is TRBJ2-7 and V is TRBV2; TRBD2 matches 9 bases. Germline lookup yields CDR1 SNHLY and CDR2 FYNNEI. This CDR3 region has 12 residues. V was clipped by 11 bases and J by 5 bases; unmatched bases: 7. CDR3 DNA sequence: TGTGCCGTTAGCGGGGGACGGGACGAGCAGTACTTC. Encoded protein: CAVSGGRDEQYF.

The chain recombines TRBV14 with TRBJ2-2; a weak D match, TRBD1 (6 bases). Looked up from germline, CDR1 is SGHDN and CDR2 is FVKESK. This CDR3 region has 15 residues. V lost 4 bases and J lost 0, with 9 bases in between. CDR3 nucleotides: TGTGCCAGCAGCCCACAGGGTACGAACACCGGGGAGCTGTTTTTT. Protein sequence: CASSPQGTNTGELFF.

This chain connects TRBV10-2 to TRBJ2-7; D may be TRBD1 (6 bases). Germline CDR1 is WSHSY and CDR2 is SAAADI. The CDR3 extends over 16 amino acids. V was clipped by 0 bases and J by 2 bases, with 14 bases between them. CDR3 region: CASSESEKGETYEQYF. The CDR3 region has the DNA TGCGCCAGCAGTGAGTCGGAGAAGGGGGAGACCTACGAGCAGTACTTC.

V is TRBV27 and J is TRBJ2-1; 12 bases agree with TRBD2. The ends lost 11 bases at V and 6 bases at J; junction bases unmatched: 11. From germline, CDR1 is MNHEY and CDR2 SMNVEV (reference sequence). The CDR3 is made up of 15 amino acids. This CDR3 is CASRALTSGGNEQFF. The CDR3 DNA is TGTGCCTCTAGGGCCTTGACTAGCGGGGGCAATGAGCAGTTCTTC.

The genes are TRBV30 and TRBJ2-7; TRBD2 matches at 14 bases. V dropped 5 bases and J dropped 3; count of bases not matched to a gene: 6. Germline CDR1 reads GTSNPN; CDR2 reads SVGIG (reference sequence). This CDR3 is 15 amino acids long. In DNA form, the CDR3 reads TGTGCCTGGGGACTAGCGGGGGGCTATTTCTACGAGCAGTACTTC. Translation: CAWGLAGGYFYEQYF.

The rearrangement uses TRBV6-6 and TRBJ2-7, with D perhaps TRBD2 (6 bases). Trimming left V 8 bases short and J 4 bases short, with 15 bases between. The CDR3 extends over 13 amino acids. Germline CDR1 MNHNY, CDR2 SVGAGI (reference sequence). The CDR3 is CASRTGGGYEQYF. In nucleotides, the CDR3 is TGTGCCAGCCGAACAGGTGGAGGGTACGAGCAGTACTTC.

V and J are TRBV12-3 or TRBV12-4 and TRBJ2-1, with 7 bases identical to TRBD1. The CDR3 loop spans 13 amino acids. The ends lost 6 bases at V and 8 bases at J; junction bases unmatched: 7. This CDR3 reads CASRFHDRDEQFF. The CDR3 DNA sequence: TGTGCCAGCAGATTCCACGACAGGGATGAGCAGTTCTTC.

This rearrangement joins TRBV14 to TRBJ1-6; D uncertain. Germline values: CDR1 SGHDN, CDR2 FVKESK. The CDR3 consists of 13 residues. V lost 3 bases and J 6 bases, leaving 6 bases between the germline ends. The CDR3 region has the DNA TGTGCCAGCAGCCAGGGCCTTAATTCACCCCTCCACTTT. Translation: CASSQGLNSPLHF. Looking up the rest from reference TRBV14 and TRBJ1-6 gives the full variable domain: EAGVTQFPSHSVIEKGQTVTLRCDPISGHDNLYWYRRVMGKEIKFLLHFVKESKQDESGMPNNRFLAERTGGTYSTLKVQPAELEDSGVYFCASSQGLNSPLHFGNGTRLTVT.

The chain employs TRBV6-5 and TRBJ2-1; 11 positions agree with TRBD1. The CDR3 is 13 residues long. Trimming took 6 bases from V and 9 from J; bases not matched to a gene: 4. The germline V gene encodes CDR1 MNHEY and CDR2 SVGAGI. In DNA form, the CDR3 reads TGTGCCAGCAGACGGACAGGGGGCAGTGAGCAGTTCTTC. Encoded protein: CASRRTGGSEQFF.

V and J are TRBV3-1 (or the pseudogene TRBV3-2) and TRBJ2-2; D is perhaps TRBD2 (7 bases). The CDR3 loop spans 16 amino acids. Trimming took off 3 bases at V and 7 bases at J, with 18 bases between the two ends. The germline V gene encodes CDR1 LGHDT and CDR2 YNNKEL (reference sequence). The CDR3, as DNA: TGTGCCAGCAGCCAGACCAAAGGGGGGGTTGGCGGGGAGCTGTTTTTT. Encoded protein: CASSQTKGGVGGELFF.

The chain employs TRBV5-1 and TRBJ1-4, with D tentatively TRBD1 (6 bases). V lost 3 bases to trimming and J lost 4 bases, with 19 bases between them. Per the germline V gene, CDR1 is SGHRS and CDR2 is YFSETQ. CDR3 size: 17 residues. The CDR3 sequence is CASSSLGGPGGNEKLFF. The DNA of the CDR3 is TGCGCCAGCAGCTCCCTCGGGGGGCCCGGGGGTAATGAAAAACTGTTTTTT.

V and J are TRBV7-9 and TRBJ1-4; D remains ambiguous. The CDR3 totals 13 residues. V lost 3 bases, J lost 6 bases, and 8 bases lay in between. The V gene's germline CDR1 is SEHNR and CDR2 FQNEAQ (reference sequence). For the CDR3, the DNA is TGTGCCAGCAGCTTTGGAGGGCATGAAAAACTGTTTTTT. It specifies CASSFGGHEKLFF.

This rearrangement joins TRBV5-1 to TRBJ2-2; D might be TRBD1 (5 bases). CDR1 is SGHRS and CDR2 is YFSETQ in the germline V gene. The CDR3 totals 15 residues. V lost 4 bases to trimming and J lost 6 bases, with 16 bases between them. CDR3 residues: CASSVQTDYSGELFF. The CDR3 DNA reads TGCGCCAGCAGCGTCCAGACAGATTACTCCGGGGAGCTGTTTTTT. The whole variable domain, remainder taken from reference TRBV5-1 and TRBJ2-2, is KAGVTQTPRYLIKTRGQQVTLSCSPISGHRSVSWYQQTPGQGLQFLFEYFSETQRNKGNFPGRFSGRQFSNSRSEMNVSTLELGDSALYLCASSVQTDYSGELFFGEGSRLTVL.

The genes are TRBV5-4 and TRBJ2-2; 12 bases map to TRBD2. Germline CDR1 reads SGHNT; CDR2 reads YYREEE (reference sequence). The CDR3 has 16 amino acids. The V and J ends lost 5 bases and 6 bases, in that order; junction bases with no gene match: 8. CDR3 in amino acids: CASRPGLAGRSGELFF. The CDR3 nucleotides are TGTGCCAGCAGACCCGGACTAGCGGGGCGTTCCGGGGAGCTGTTTTTT.

This clone was detected once. The chain recombines TRBV7-9 with TRBJ2-2, with D tentatively TRBD2 (6 bases). From germline, CDR1 is SEHNR and CDR2 FQNEAQ (reference sequence). V was cut by 5 bases and J by 2 bases, with 9 bases left in between. CDR3 length: 14 residues. CDR3: CASSVTSNTGELFF. CDR3 bases: TGTGCCAGCAGCGTAACTAGCAACACCGGGGAGCTGTTTTTT.

The V and J genes are TRBV4-2 and TRBJ2-2, with 9 bases identical to TRBD1. The length of the CDR3 is 15 residues. V was pared by 4 bases and J by 4 bases, with 4 bases of the junction left unmatched. In germline, CDR1 is LGHNA, CDR2 YNFKEQ. This CDR3 is CASSPRTGATGELFF. CDR3 nucleotides: TGTGCCAGCAGCCCCCGGACAGGGGCCACCGGGGAGCTGTTTTTT.

The genes are TRBV24-1 and TRBJ2-5; D remains ambiguous. The length of the CDR3 is 15 residues. The V end lost 4 bases, the J end lost 1 base, and 12 bases lay between the germline ends. Germline lookup yields CDR1 KGHDR and CDR2 SFDVKD. CDR3 loop: CATSDRGSPQETQYF. CDR3 coding DNA: TGTGCCACCAGTGACCGAGGCAGTCCCCAAGAGACCCAGTACTTC.

V usage is TRBV19 and J usage is TRBJ1-2; weak D call: TRBD1 (5 bases). The length of the CDR3 is 16 residues. Germline CDR1 reads LNHDA; CDR2 reads SQIVND (reference sequence). Trimming took 4 bases from V and 4 from J, leaving 19 bases between them. The CDR3 protein is CASSTQPRTPTYGYTF. The CDR3 bases are TGTGCCAGTAGTACCCAGCCGAGGACACCGACCTATGGCTACACCTTC.